There are a few counts of the clone carrying this T cell receptor (beta chain). This record comes from a study of glioma-infiltrating T cells. Amplification of TCR alpha and beta CDR3 regions from RNA used iRepertoire nested multiplex PCR. For one-step reverse transcription and amplification, 100-400 ng of tissue mRNA or PBMC total RNA was used. MiXCR, applied by TCRdb to the multiplex PCR reads, yields one record per CDR3 protein. Seen here are 300,000 to 400,000 distinct CDR3 sequences, around 45% observed once, and the top ten hold around 11%. The trim removed 1 base at V and 10 bases at J, leaving 18 bases unmatched. CDR3 length equals 19 residues. The germline CDR1 and CDR2 sequences are LGHNA and YSLEER.

The TCR comes from a human donor with low-grade glioma or glioblastoma, undergoing nonglioma brain surgery, or in good health (not recorded which). V usage is TRBV4-3 and J usage is TRBJ2-1; 11 positions agree with TRBD2. Sequencing was performed on glioma tissue, nonneoplastic brain tissue, or PBMCs (not recorded which). This CDR3 is CASSQVQVAGGPWGEEQFF. CDR3 in DNA: TGCGCCAGCAGCCAAGTTCAGGTAGCGGGAGGGCCGTGGGGCGAGGAGCAGTTCTTC.